Listed here is a single T cell receptor beta chain. Its antigen is unknown. The CDR3 sequence is 15 residues long. V was shortened by 3 bases and J by 7 bases, with 16 bases between the two germline ends. Germline V lookup: CDR1 SNHLY, CDR2 FYNNEI. The source of the sample is a study of T cell responses to AZD1222 COVID-19 vaccine. The method was immunoSEQ multiplex PCR; TCRdb's version includes in-frame clones alone and lacks a portion of them. The repertoire consists of 150,000 to 200,000 clones, with 80% to 95% occurring once and the leading ten covering approximately 1.9%. Study-level results: Vaccine-associated CD4 TCRs spanned spike, dominant at 160-218 and 743-854. Reports say nearly half of spike-specific TCRs go after unmutated variant regions.

The sequencing here drew on peripheral blood, taken 28 days after the second AZD1222 dose. The TCR comes from an adult who received the AZD1222 COVID-19 vaccine. The chain is built from TRBV2 and TRBJ1-5, with D possibly being TRBD1 (5 bases). CDR3 sequence (DNA): TGTGCCAGCAGTGAGGCTCAGGGTCCGGGGCAGCCCCAGCATTTT. Translation: CASSEAQGPGQPQHF.